This T cell receptor beta chain was captured by sequencing in a study of PD-1 blockade in classical Hodgkin lymphoma. CDR3 length: 15 amino acids. Germline CDR1 SEHNR, CDR2 FQNEAQ (reference sequence). V trimming: 5 bases; J trimming: 4 bases; junction bases outside the gene matches: 3. Using immunoSEQ multiplex PCR, the repertoire was profiled, and TCRdb retains in-frame clones only, with some absent. The data show tens of thousands of clones, just over 75% seen once. As to time point: cycle 4 day 1 (C4D1), after 6 weeks of nivolumab. Every patient had relapsed following autologous stem cell transplantation, and cohorts differed in brentuximab vedotin exposure. This clone was picked up a small number of times. Antigen unknown. Study results and caveats: Significant TCR diversity gains by C4D1 occurred in CD4+ but not CD8+ cells. The repertoire differences lack a defined cause, possibly disease activity or prior therapy. Lower baseline TCR diversity marked trial partial responders and progressors.

The sequencing used peripheral blood mononuclear cells (PBMCs), collected before the fourth cycle of nivolumab. The receptor was derived from a human donor with classical Hodgkin lymphoma. This sequence joins TRBV7-9 and TRBJ1-4; 11 bases line up with TRBD1. CDR3 in amino acids: CASSAGQGGNEKLFF. CDR3 nucleotide sequence: TGTGCCAGCAGCGCGGGACAGGGGGGTAATGAAAAACTGTTTTTT.